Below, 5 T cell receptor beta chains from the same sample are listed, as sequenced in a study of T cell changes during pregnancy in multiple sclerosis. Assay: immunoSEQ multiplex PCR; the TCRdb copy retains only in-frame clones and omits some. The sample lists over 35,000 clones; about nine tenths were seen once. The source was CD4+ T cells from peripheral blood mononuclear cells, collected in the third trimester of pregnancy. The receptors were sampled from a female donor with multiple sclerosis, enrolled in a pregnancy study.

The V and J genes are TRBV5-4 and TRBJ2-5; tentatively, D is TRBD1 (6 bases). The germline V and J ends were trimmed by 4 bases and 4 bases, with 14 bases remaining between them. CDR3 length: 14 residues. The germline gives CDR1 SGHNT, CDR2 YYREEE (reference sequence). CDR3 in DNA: TGTGCCAGCAGCCACCCGCAGGGGAGAGAGACCCAGTACTTC. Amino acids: CASSHPQGRETQYF.

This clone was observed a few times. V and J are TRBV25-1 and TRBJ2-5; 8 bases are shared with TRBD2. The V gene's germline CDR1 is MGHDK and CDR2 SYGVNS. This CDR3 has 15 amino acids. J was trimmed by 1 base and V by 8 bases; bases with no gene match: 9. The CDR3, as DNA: TGTGCCAGCGAAAAGCCTAGCGGGTGCCAAGAGACCCAGTACTTC. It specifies CASEKPSGCQETQYF.

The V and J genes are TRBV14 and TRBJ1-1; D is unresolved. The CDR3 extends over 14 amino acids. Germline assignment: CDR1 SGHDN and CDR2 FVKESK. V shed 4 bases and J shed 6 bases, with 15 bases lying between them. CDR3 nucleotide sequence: TGTGCCAGCAGCCGGTTGGAGGGTTTCCCTGAAGCTTTCTTT. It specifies CASSRLEGFPEAFF.

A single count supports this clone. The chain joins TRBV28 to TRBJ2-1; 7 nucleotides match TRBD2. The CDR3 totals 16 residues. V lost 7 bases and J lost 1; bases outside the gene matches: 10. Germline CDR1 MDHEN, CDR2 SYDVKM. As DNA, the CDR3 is TGTGCCAGCACCCCTGGACTAGGGATATCCTACAATGAGCAGTTCTTC. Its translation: CASTPGLGISYNEQFF.

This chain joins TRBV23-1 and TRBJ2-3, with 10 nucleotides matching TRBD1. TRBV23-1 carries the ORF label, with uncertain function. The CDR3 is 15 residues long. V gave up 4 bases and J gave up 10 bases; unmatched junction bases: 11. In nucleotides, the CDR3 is TGCGCCAGCAGTCTGCCGGGACAGGGGTTTATTGCGCAGTATTTT. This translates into CASSLPGQGFIAQYF.